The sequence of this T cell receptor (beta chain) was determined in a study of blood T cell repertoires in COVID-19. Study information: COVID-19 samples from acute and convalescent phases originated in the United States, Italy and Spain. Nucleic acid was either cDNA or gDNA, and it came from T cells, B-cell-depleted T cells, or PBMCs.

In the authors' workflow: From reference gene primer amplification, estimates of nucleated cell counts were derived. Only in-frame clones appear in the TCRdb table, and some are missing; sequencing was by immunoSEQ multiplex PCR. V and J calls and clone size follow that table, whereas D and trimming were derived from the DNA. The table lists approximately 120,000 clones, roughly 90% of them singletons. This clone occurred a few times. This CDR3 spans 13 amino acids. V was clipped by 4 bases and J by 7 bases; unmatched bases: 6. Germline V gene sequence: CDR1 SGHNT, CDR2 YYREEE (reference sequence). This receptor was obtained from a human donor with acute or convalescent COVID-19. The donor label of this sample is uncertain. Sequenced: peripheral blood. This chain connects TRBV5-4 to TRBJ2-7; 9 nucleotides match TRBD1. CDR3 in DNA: TGTGCCAGCAGCGAACAGGGGGCGGGGGAGCAGTACTTC. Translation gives CASSEQGAGEQYF. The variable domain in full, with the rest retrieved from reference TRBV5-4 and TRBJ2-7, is ETGVTQSPTHLIKTRGQQVTLRCSSQSGHNTVSWYQQALGQGPQFIFQYYREEENGRGNFPPRFSGLQFPNYSSELNVNALELDDSALYLCASSEQGAGEQYFGPGTRLTVT.